This record covers a single T cell receptor beta chain. What it binds is not known. CD25-based Treg depletion was applied to purified naive CD4+ T cells. Study-wide results and limits: Tumor memory CD4+ T cell TCR gene usage clustered with blood and lymph node memory CD4+ cells and lymph node naive CD4+ cells.

Trimming removed 0 bases at V and 2 bases at J, with 16 bases between. The CDR3 runs to 17 residues. Germline loops: CDR1 SGDLS, CDR2 YYNGEE. Constant-region reverse primers amplified full-length variable regions, followed by semi-nested Nested Universal Primer A PCR. TCRdb processed the 5' RACE reads anew with MiXCR; each CDR3 protein has one entry. The sample holds tens of thousands of distinct CDR3 sequences, roughly 30% seen once. This chain joins TRBV9 and TRBJ2-3; either TRBD1 or TRBD2 may supply D (6 bases each). This clonotype was sampled from a female donor with breast cancer. Material: naive CD4+ T cells sorted from blood. Sample subset: naive CD4+ T cells, CD4+CD45RA+CD25-. The CDR3, as DNA: TGTGCCAGCAGCGTAGGGACGGGGGCAGCCGCCACAGATACGCAGTATTTT. Its protein product is CASSVGTGAAATDTQYF. Complete variable domain (other parts from reference TRBV9 and TRBJ2-3): DSGVTQTPKHLITATGQRVTLRCSPRSGDLSVYWYQQSLDQGLQFLIQYYNGEERAKGNILERFSAQQFPDLHSELNLSSLELGDSALYFCASSVGTGAAATDTQYFGPGTRLTVL.